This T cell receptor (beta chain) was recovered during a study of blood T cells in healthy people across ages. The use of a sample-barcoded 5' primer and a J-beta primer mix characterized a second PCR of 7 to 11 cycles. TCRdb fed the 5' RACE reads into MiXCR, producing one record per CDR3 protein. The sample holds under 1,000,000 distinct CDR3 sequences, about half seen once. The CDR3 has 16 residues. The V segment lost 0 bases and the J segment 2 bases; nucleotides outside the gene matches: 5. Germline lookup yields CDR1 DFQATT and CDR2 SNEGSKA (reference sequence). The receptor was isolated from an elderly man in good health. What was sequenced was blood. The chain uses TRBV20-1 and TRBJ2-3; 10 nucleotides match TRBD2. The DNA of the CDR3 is TGCAGTGCTAGAGATTCCAGCGGGGGGGACACAGATACGCAGTATTTT. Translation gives CSARDSSGGDTDTQYF.